This T cell receptor beta chain emerged from a study of PD-1 blockade in mismatch repair-deficient tumors. The length of the CDR3 is 15 residues. CDR1 is SGHAT and CDR2 is FQNNGV in the germline V gene. V lost 1 base and J 4 bases, leaving 11 bases between the germline ends. This clone was seen only once. Its specificity is not known. Indicated time point: roughly 10-day in vitro stimulation with candidate neoantigen peptide 5. Profiling relied on immunoSEQ multiplex PCR, and the TCRdb table lists in-frame clones only, not all of them. The table has some 16,000 clones, roughly 80% seen once. This receptor was obtained from an adult with mismatch repair-deficient cancer. V and J are TRBV11-2 and TRBJ2-1; a weak D match, TRBD1 (6 bases). The sample was cells cultured in vitro, taken from a patient treated with pembrolizumab. The chain's CDR3 is CASSLGRGRYNEQFF. The CDR3 nucleotides are TGTGCCAGCAGCTTAGGCAGGGGCAGGTACAATGAGCAGTTCTTC.